This entry is about one TCR beta chain. Its antigen remains unknown. These data belong to a study of siplizumab effects on memory and regulatory T cells. The study, taken as a whole, reports: It seemed that naive T cells were more diverse than memory cells and were major contributors to the alloresponse. Just a small share of alloreactive clones was traced back to unstimulated subsets. Roughly 75-95% of dividing CD4+ or CD8+ clones were without an attributable naive or memory phenotype.

CDR1 is LNHNV, CDR2 YYDKDF, per germline (reference sequence). V lost 3 bases to trimming and J lost 2 bases, with 3 bases between them. The CDR3 length is 12 residues. TCR templates, 80,000 to 100,000 per sample, were assayed. Here immunoSEQ multiplex PCR was the method, and the copy in TCRdb shows in-frame clones only, minus some. The data contain about 100,000 clones, 80% to 95% of them singletons. This sequence joins TRBV15 and TRBJ2-3; D gene unclear. This clonotype was sampled from a human donor in good health. The specimen was CD4+ T cells sorted from blood. DNA of the CDR3: TGTGCCACCAGCAGGCCCACAGATACGCAGTATTTT. Protein sequence: CATSRPTDTQYF.